Below, 3 T cell receptor beta chains from the same sample are listed, as sequenced in a study of blood T cell repertoires in COVID-19. The method was immunoSEQ multiplex PCR; TCRdb's version includes in-frame clones alone and lacks a portion of them. The sample records about 190,000 clones, roughly 84% being singletons. The sequenced material came from peripheral blood. These receptors all come from a human donor in a cohort sampled during active COVID-19.

The chain joins TRBV2 to TRBJ1-4; 9 bases align to TRBD1. The CDR3 has 15 residues. V dropped 4 bases and J dropped 4; count of bases not matched to a gene: 4. Germline V gives CDR1 SNHLY, CDR2 FYNNEI. This chain's CDR3 is CASSVMGQGNEKLFF. The CDR3, as DNA: TGTGCCAGCAGTGTGATGGGACAGGGTAATGAAAAACTGTTTTTT.

This clone was seen a few times. The chain joins TRBV20-1 to TRBJ1-2, with D maybe TRBD1 (5 bases). From germline, CDR1 is DFQATT and CDR2 SNEGSKA (reference sequence). Trimming removed 6 bases at V and 6 bases at J, with 11 bases between. The CDR3 length is 11 residues. The CDR3 nucleotides are TGCAGTGCGAAAGGGGTTCATGGCTACACCTTC. This sequence encodes CSAKGVHGYTF.

V and J are TRBV6-1 and TRBJ2-3; D is possibly TRBD2 (5 bases). The CDR3 extends over 16 amino acids. The V gene lost 3 bases and the J gene lost 2 bases, with 15 bases spanning the gap. Germline V gene lookup returns CDR1 MNHNS and CDR2 SASEGT. The CDR3 coding sequence is TGTGCCAGCAGTGATCCAAGAGCGGCCTTCACAGATACGCAGTATTTT. This encodes CASSDPRAAFTDTQYF.